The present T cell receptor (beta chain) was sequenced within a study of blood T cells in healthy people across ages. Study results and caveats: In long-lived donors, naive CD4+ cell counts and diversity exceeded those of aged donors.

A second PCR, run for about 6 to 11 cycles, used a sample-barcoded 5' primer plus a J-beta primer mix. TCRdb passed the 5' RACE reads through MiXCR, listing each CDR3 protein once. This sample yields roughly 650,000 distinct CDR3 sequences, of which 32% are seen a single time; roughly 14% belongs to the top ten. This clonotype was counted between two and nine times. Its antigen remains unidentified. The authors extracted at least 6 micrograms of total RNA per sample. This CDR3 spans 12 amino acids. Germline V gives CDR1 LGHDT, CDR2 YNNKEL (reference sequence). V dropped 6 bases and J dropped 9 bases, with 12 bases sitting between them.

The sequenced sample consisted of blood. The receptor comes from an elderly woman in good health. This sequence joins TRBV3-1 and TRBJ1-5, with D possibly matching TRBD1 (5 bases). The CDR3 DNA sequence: TGTGCCAGCAGTCAGGGATTTCGGCCCCAGCATTTT. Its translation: CASSQGFRPQHF.